This TCR beta chain is drawn from a study of beta chain features in type 1 diabetes. Overall study findings and caveats: Within each of all four CD4+ subsets, Type 1 diabetes patients had TCRB CDR3s that were moderately but significantly shorter. Naive, central memory and Treg TCRB repertoires appeared more alike in patients than in healthy donors.

The ends were cut back, 0 bases at V and 2 bases at J, with 10 bases in the middle. CDR3 length: 15 residues. Germline loops: CDR1 MNHEY, CDR2 SVGAGI. This clone was seen a handful of times. Its target is not known. TCRB transcripts that were expressed got sequenced, as all of the isolated RNA had been reverse transcribed. The repertoire was sequenced with immunoSEQ multiplex PCR; TCRdb's copy has only in-frame clones and lacks some. Here the sample spans 550,000 to 850,000 clones, under 15% being singletons. This sequence was found in a man aged 18 to 29 with type 1 diabetes. Sequencing was carried out using naive CD4+ T cells from blood. V and J are TRBV6-5 and TRBJ2-5; D uncertain. Here the CDR3 DNA reads TGTGCCAGCAGTTACTCGGATCCGAGTCAAGAGACCCAGTACTTC. It translates to CASSYSDPSQETQYF.